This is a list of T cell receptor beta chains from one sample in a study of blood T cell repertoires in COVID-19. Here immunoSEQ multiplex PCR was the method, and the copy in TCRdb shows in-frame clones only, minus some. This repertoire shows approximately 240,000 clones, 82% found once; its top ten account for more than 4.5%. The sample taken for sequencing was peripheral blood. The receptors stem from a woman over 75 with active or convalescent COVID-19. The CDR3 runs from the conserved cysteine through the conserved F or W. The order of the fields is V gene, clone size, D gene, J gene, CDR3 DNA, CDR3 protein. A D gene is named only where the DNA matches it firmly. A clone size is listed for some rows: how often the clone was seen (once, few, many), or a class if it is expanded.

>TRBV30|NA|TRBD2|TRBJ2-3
TGTGCCTGGAGTCGTGGGACTAGCCCAGATACGCAGTATTTT
CAWSRGTSPDTQYF
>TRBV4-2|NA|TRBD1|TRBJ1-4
TGTGCCAGCAGCCCTGCATGGGACAGAACAACTAATGAAAAACTGTTTTTT
CASSPAWDRTTNEKLFF
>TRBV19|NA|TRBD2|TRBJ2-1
TGTGCCAGTAGTATACCTAGCGGAGACTACAATGAGCAGTTCTTC
CASSIPSGDYNEQFF
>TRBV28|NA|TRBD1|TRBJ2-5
TGTGCCAGCAGTTTATTTGCGACAGGGCAAGAGACCCAGTACTTC
CASSLFATGQETQYF
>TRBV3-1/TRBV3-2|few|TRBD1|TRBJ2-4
TGTGCCAGCAGCCAAGTATTTACAGGGGGTAAAAACATTCAGTACTTC
CASSQVFTGGKNIQYF
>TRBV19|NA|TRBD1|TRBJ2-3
TGTGCTTCCCGGGACAGGGCGACAGATACGCAGTATTTT
CASRDRATDTQYF
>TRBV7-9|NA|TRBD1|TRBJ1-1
TGTGCCAGCAGCGCTTCGGACAGGGGGGACACTGAAGCTTTCTTT
CASSASDRGDTEAFF
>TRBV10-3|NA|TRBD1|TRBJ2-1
TGTGCCATCAGTCATAAACCGGGACAGGGCCCGGTATACAATGAGCAGTTCTTC
CAISHKPGQGPVYNEQFF
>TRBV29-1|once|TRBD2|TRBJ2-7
TGCAGCGGGACTAGCGGCTCCTACGAGCAGTACTTC
CSGTSGSYEQYF
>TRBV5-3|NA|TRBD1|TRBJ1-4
TGTGCCAGAAGCCCGGGACAGGGTTTAGAAAAACTGTTTTTT
CARSPGQGLEKLFF
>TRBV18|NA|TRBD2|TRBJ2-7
TGTGCCAGCTCACCATCAGCGGGAGCGGCCTCGGAGCAGTACTTC
CASSPSAGAASEQYF
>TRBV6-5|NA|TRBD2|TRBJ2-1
TGTGCCAGCAGTCCACTAGCGGGAATCGGCAATGAGCAGTTCTTC
CASSPLAGIGNEQFF
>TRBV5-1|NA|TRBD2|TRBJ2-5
TGCGCCAGCAGCTTGGCGGTAGCGGGGGGACAAGAGACCCAGTACTTC
CASSLAVAGGQETQYF
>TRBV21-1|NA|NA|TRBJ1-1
TGTGCCAGCAGTAAAAGGAGCAGGGGAAGCACTGAAGCTTTCTTT
CASSKRSRGSTEAFF
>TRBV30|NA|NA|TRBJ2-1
TGTGCCTGGAGTCCGACAGGACAGTACTACAATGAGCAGTTCTTC
CAWSPTGQYYNEQFF
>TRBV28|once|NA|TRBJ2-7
TGTGCCTCCCTGAATCAGGGGACCCTCGCGGAGCAGTACTTC
CASLNQGTLAEQYF
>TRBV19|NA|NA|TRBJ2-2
TGTGCCAGTAGTCTACGGACCGGGGAGCTGTTTTTT
CASSLRTGELFF
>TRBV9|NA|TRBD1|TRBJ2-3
TGTGCCAGCAGCTATACAGGGGACACAGATACGCAGTATTTT
CASSYTGDTDTQYF